This T cell receptor beta chain was found in a study of esophageal squamous cell carcinoma under preoperative chemotherapy. Overall study: Both tumor-infiltrating lymphocytes and peripheral blood T cells had their TCR repertoires profiled.

Each CDR3 protein gets one entry after TCRdb re-called the PCR reads with MiXCR. The sample includes thousands of distinct CDR3 sequences, approximately 33% of them seen just once. The time point is: before preoperative PTX-NDP chemotherapy. This clonotype was counted only a few times. Sampling was conducted from a patient given preoperative chemotherapy. The sequence came from a human donor with esophageal squamous cell carcinoma. The donor label of this sample is uncertain.

DNA for the CDR3: TGCGCCAGCAGCCAAGAGGAGGGTACCTACGAGCAGTACTTC. It is translated as CASSQEEGTYEQYF. The chain is built from TRBV4-1 and TRBJ2-7; D perhaps matches TRBD2 (6 bases). Germline V CDR1 and CDR2: MGHRA, YSYEKL. The CDR3 loop spans 14 amino acids. Trimming cost V 0 bases and J 2 bases, with 8 bases left between them.